These 17 T cell receptor beta chains were sequenced from one sample in a study of blood T cell repertoires in COVID-19. Sequenced by immunoSEQ multiplex PCR; TCRdb stores in-frame clones only, minus some. The sample includes about 190,000 clones, around 80% of them seen just once. Material: peripheral blood. The receptors derive from a middle-aged man who had recovered from COVID-19.

This chain connects TRBV4-3 to TRBJ2-3; D might be TRBD2 (6 bases). Germline CDR1 is LGHNA and CDR2 is YSLEER. Trimming removed 0 bases at V and 0 bases at J, with 10 bases between. CDR3 length equals 16 residues. CDR3 coding DNA: TGCGCCAGCAGCCAAGATCCGGGACTTAGCACAGATACGCAGTATTTT. Encoded protein: CASSQDPGLSTDTQYF.

The V call is TRBV5-1, the J call TRBJ2-1; a possible D gene is TRBD2 (5 bases). Germline CDR1 is SGHRS and CDR2 is YFSETQ. Between the trimmed V and J ends, which lost 4 bases and 4 bases, there was a span of 15 bases. There are 15 residues in the CDR3. DNA for the CDR3: TGCGCCAGCAGCATAACAAAGGGAGAGTACAATGAGCAGTTCTTC. This sequence encodes CASSITKGEYNEQFF.

The chain couples TRBV2 to TRBJ2-5, with 9 bases matching TRBD2. V lost 8 bases to trimming and J lost 5 bases; unmatched junction nucleotides: 18. The CDR3 is 17 residues long. CDR1 SNHLY and CDR2 FYNNEI come from the germline V gene. The CDR3 DNA reads TGTGCCAGCTACCCTAGCGTGGCGGGAGGGCCTTTGGAGACCCAGTACTTC. Translated: CASYPSVAGGPLETQYF.

The J gene is TRBJ1-2, the V gene TRBV29-1; 8 nucleotides align to TRBD1. V lost 7 bases, J lost 6 bases, and 4 bases stayed unmatched. This CDR3 contains 11 residues. Germline CDR1 is SQVTM and CDR2 is ANQGSEA. The CDR3 DNA is TGCAGCGGTATACAGGGGGATGGCTACACCTTC. Amino acids: CSGIQGDGYTF.

This clone was detected only once. The chain is built from TRBV3-1 (or the pseudogene TRBV3-2) and TRBJ2-7; 15 bases map to TRBD2. V lost 6 bases, J lost 0 bases, and 6 bases stayed unmatched. Germline CDR1 is LGHDT and CDR2 is YNNKEL (reference sequence). The CDR3 length is 17 residues. This CDR3 is CASSPGLAGGISYEQYF. DNA of the CDR3: TGTGCCAGCAGTCCGGGACTAGCGGGAGGTATCTCCTACGAGCAGTACTTC.

The chain joins TRBV29-1 to TRBJ2-7; 7 positions match TRBD1. Germline CDR1 is SQVTM and CDR2 is ANQGSEA. The CDR3 runs to 13 residues. V shed 1 base, J shed 6 bases, and the junction held 6 bases outside the gene matches. DNA for the CDR3: TGCAGCGTTGAAGGACAGGGTCTCGGCGAGCAGTACTTC. Residues: CSVEGQGLGEQYF.

The chain combines TRBV3-1 (or the pseudogene TRBV3-2) with TRBJ1-6; no clear D gene. Trimming took off 4 bases at V and 10 bases at J, with 8 bases between the two ends. The CDR3 consists of 12 residues. Germline V gene lookup returns CDR1 LGHDT and CDR2 YNNKEL (reference sequence). This chain's CDR3 is CASSRASSPLHF. In DNA, the CDR3 is TGTGCCAGCAGCCGAGCGAGCTCACCCCTCCACTTT.

This clone has only a few counts. The V call is TRBV10-1, the J call TRBJ2-3; TRBD1 matches 9 bases. CDR1 is WNHNN and CDR2 is SYGVQD in the germline V gene (reference sequence). This CDR3 is built from 15 residues. The V segment lost 6 bases and the J segment 7 bases; nucleotides outside the gene matches: 11. The CDR3 protein is CASSTGGAGSHTQYF. The CDR3 region has the DNA TGCGCCAGCAGCACAGGGGGCGCGGGGTCTCATACGCAGTATTTT.

V is TRBV29-1 and J is TRBJ2-3; D call uncertain. V dropped 4 bases and J dropped 2 bases, with 7 bases sitting between them. Germline V gene lookup returns CDR1 SQVTM and CDR2 ANQGSEA. This CDR3 is built from 12 residues. CDR3 residues: CSVVSYTDTQYF. The CDR3 nucleotides read TGCAGCGTTGTGTCCTACACAGATACGCAGTATTTT.

V gene TRBV29-1 combines with J gene TRBJ1-5; tentative D call: TRBD1 (5 bases). The CDR3 consists of 16 residues. Trimming left V 4 bases short and J 4 bases short, with 20 bases between. Germline V gene lookup returns CDR1 SQVTM and CDR2 ANQGSEA. The DNA for the CDR3 is TGCAGCGTTGTTTTTACGCCGGACGGGGGGAATCAGCCCCAGCATTTT. It yields the protein CSVVFTPDGGNQPQHF. Based on the CDR3 plus reference TRBV29-1 and TRBJ1-5, the full variable domain is SAVISQKPSRDICQRGTSLTIQCQVDSQVTMMFWYRQQPGQSLTLIATANQGSEATYESGFVIDKFPISRPNLTFSTLTVSNMSPEDSSIYLCSVVFTPDGGNQPQHFGDGTRLSIL.

The chain combines TRBV29-1 with TRBJ2-1; 9 nucleotides line up with TRBD1. J gave up 6 bases and V 4 bases, and 10 bases lay outside the gene matches. This CDR3 has 15 amino acids. Germline V gene lookup returns CDR1 SQVTM and CDR2 ANQGSEA. The CDR3, as DNA: TGCAGCGTTGTGTCTGGACAGGGGTACATCAATGAGCAGTTCTTC. The encoded protein is CSVVSGQGYINEQFF.

The chain employs TRBV15 and TRBJ1-5, with a tentative D call TRBD1 (6 bases). CDR1 and CDR2 from the germline V gene are LNHNV and YYDKDF (reference sequence). V shed 5 bases and J shed 5 bases, with 13 bases lying between them. The length of the CDR3 is 14 residues. The CDR3 sequence: CATSPLQGDQPQHF. The CDR3 region has the DNA TGTGCCACCAGCCCTTTACAGGGAGATCAGCCCCAGCATTTT.

This sequence joins TRBV12-3 or TRBV12-4 and TRBJ2-7; TRBD2 is a possible D gene (5 bases). The germline V and J ends were trimmed by 6 bases and 6 bases, with 15 bases remaining between them. The CDR3 has 13 amino acids. The CDR3 loop is CASRRQLAGEQYF. In DNA, the CDR3 is TGTGCCAGCAGGCGACAACTGGCGGGCGAGCAGTACTTC.

The genes are TRBV12-3 or TRBV12-4 and TRBJ2-1; D perhaps matches TRBD1 (5 bases). The V and J ends lost 3 bases and 13 bases respectively, with 10 bases between them. The CDR3 runs to 11 residues. The CDR3 bases are TGTGCCAGCAGTTTGGGGCAGGGCCAGTTCTTC. Protein product: CASSLGQGQFF.

Details on this clone: This specimen includes other DNA sequences encoding the same CDR3. The chain is built from TRBV28 and TRBJ1-6; 8 bases are shared with TRBD1. Germline lookup yields CDR1 MDHEN and CDR2 SYDVKM. V shed 6 bases, J shed 4 bases, and the junction held 8 bases outside the gene matches. The CDR3 is 16 amino acids. The CDR3 reads CASRRDRGVYNSPLHF. CDR3 in DNA: TGTGCCAGCAGACGTGACAGGGGCGTGTATAATTCACCCCTCCACTTT.

This clone was observed once. The chain uses TRBV27 and TRBJ1-2; D is possibly TRBD1 (5 bases). This CDR3 has 13 amino acids. Germline values: CDR1 MNHEY, CDR2 SMNVEV (reference sequence). V was trimmed by 0 bases and J by 8 bases, leaving 10 bases between them. CDR3 sequence reads: CASSLSGAYGYTF. CDR3 in DNA: TGTGCCAGCAGTTTATCAGGGGCGTACGGCTACACCTTC.

The rearrangement joins TRBV5-8 to TRBJ1-5; no clear D gene. Germline V gene sequence: CDR1 SGHTS, CDR2 YDEGEE. With 3 bases removed from V and 6 bases from J, the gap between germline ends came to 16 bases. CDR3 length: 15 amino acids. The CDR3 loop is CASSSFFGLGQPQHF. The CDR3 nucleotides read TGTGCCAGCAGCTCATTTTTTGGGCTTGGTCAGCCCCAGCATTTT.